The 8 T cell receptor beta chains presented below share a single source sample, sequenced in a study of cytomegalovirus exposure and HLA in healthy donors. PCR used 60 Vbeta primers and 13 Jbeta primers. The repertoire was sequenced with immunoSEQ multiplex PCR; TCRdb's copy has only in-frame clones and lacks some. This sample carries approximately 110,000 clones, about 61% of them seen once, and the ten largest clones take about 8.5%. Sequenced sample: PBMCs. Receptors originate from a man between 18 and 29 years old in good health and CMV-seropositive.

The chain joins TRBV5-1 to TRBJ2-7; a weak D match, TRBD2 (6 bases). This CDR3 contains 15 residues. From germline, CDR1 is SGHRS and CDR2 YFSETQ. V was pared by 1 base and J by 6 bases, with 17 bases between. DNA for the CDR3: TGCGCCAGCAGCTTGCGGTGGAGGGGTGTGGGCGAGCAGTACTTC. Its translation is CASSLRWRGVGEQYF. The complete variable domain, with remaining parts taken from reference TRBV5-1 and TRBJ2-7, reads KAGVTQTPRYLIKTRGQQVTLSCSPISGHRSVSWYQQTPGQGLQFLFEYFSETQRNKGNFPGRFSGRQFSNSRSEMNVSTLELGDSALYLCASSLRWRGVGEQYFGPGTRLTVT.

V usage is TRBV5-1 and J usage is TRBJ2-1, with a weak D call TRBD1 (5 bases). Germline CDR1 reads SGHRS; CDR2 reads YFSETQ. This CDR3 is built from 13 residues. V dropped 6 bases and J dropped 7 bases, with 14 bases sitting between them. The CDR3 DNA is TGCGCCAGCAAAGGGGTTTCGATGAATGAGCAGTTCTTC. Translation gives CASKGVSMNEQFF. Supplemented by reference TRBV5-1 and TRBJ2-1, the full variable domain reads KAGVTQTPRYLIKTRGQQVTLSCSPISGHRSVSWYQQTPGQGLQFLFEYFSETQRNKGNFPGRFSGRQFSNSRSEMNVSTLELGDSALYLCASKGVSMNEQFFGPGTRLTVL.

This chain connects TRBV10-3 to TRBJ1-6, with a weak D call TRBD1 (5 bases). Germline V gene lookup returns CDR1 ENHRY and CDR2 SYGVKD. V was shortened by 8 bases and J by 0 bases, with 14 bases between the two germline ends. CDR3 size: 16 residues. The CDR3 here is CAIGEQASSYNSPLHF. The DNA for the CDR3 is TGTGCCATCGGGGAACAGGCGAGCTCCTATAATTCACCCCTCCACTTT.

This clone was seen a handful of times. V and J are TRBV6-1 and TRBJ1-1; D gene uncertain. The CDR3 covers 15 residues. The V gene's germline CDR1 is MNHNS and CDR2 SASEGT. V was clipped by 4 bases and J by 0 bases, with 12 bases between them. CDR3 sequence (DNA): TGTGCCAGCAGTGGACGGGGAGGCGTGAACACTGAAGCTTTCTTT. It yields the protein CASSGRGGVNTEAFF.

This clone was detected only once. The V call is TRBV2, the J call TRBJ2-3; 10 bases fit TRBD1. The V gene's germline CDR1 is SNHLY and CDR2 FYNNEI. Trimming at V came to 9 bases and at J to 1 base, leaving 10 bases not matched to a gene. CDR3 length: 16 residues. CDR3 DNA: TGTGCCAGGCGTCGAGGCGGGACAGGGGGCACAGATACGCAGTATTTT. This gives the protein CARRRGGTGGTDTQYF.

This clone was picked up one time. For the CDR3, the DNA is TGTGCCATCAGTGGACAGTTTAATAGCAATCAGCCCCAGCATTTT. Its translation: CAISGQFNSNQPQHF. V usage is TRBV10-3 and J usage is TRBJ1-5; D might be TRBD1 (5 bases). The CDR3 covers 15 residues. V was trimmed by 4 bases and J by 0 bases, leaving 10 bases between them. Per germline, CDR1 ENHRY and CDR2 SYGVKD.

The genes are TRBV6-5 and TRBJ2-5, with D possibly TRBD2 on 6 matching bases. Germline V gene data show CDR1 as MNHEY and CDR2 as SVGAGI. This CDR3 has 15 residues. Trimming cost V 2 bases and J 1 base, with 11 bases left between them. CDR3 loop: CASSYNGLSQETQYF. CDR3 DNA sequence: TGTGCCAGCAGTTACAATGGACTATCCCAAGAGACCCAGTACTTC.

V usage is TRBV2 and J usage is TRBJ1-6, with D maybe TRBD1 (6 bases). The ends were cut back, 7 bases at V and 0 bases at J, with 16 bases in the middle. The CDR3 is made up of 17 amino acids. The germline gives CDR1 SNHLY, CDR2 FYNNEI. The CDR3 region has the DNA TGTGCCAGCACGTCGTGGGGGCGGAACTCCTATAATTCACCCCTCCACTTT. As protein: CASTSWGRNSYNSPLHF.